This TCR beta chain emerged from a study of OX40 agonist ivuxolimab in advanced cancers. Peripheral blood came from all dose cohorts at three timepoints. Assay: immunoSEQ multiplex PCR; the TCRdb copy retains only in-frame clones and omits some. The sample holds fewer than 120,000 clones, around 90% seen once. The sample here was CD4+ or CD8+ T cells sorted from blood, taken in a trial of the OX40 agonist ivuxolimab. The sequence came from an adult with an advanced solid tumor such as melanoma, head and neck, liver or kidney cancer.

CDR3 nucleotides: TGCGCCAGCAGCTCCACAACGGTAGGGGCCGGCTACACCTTC. Translation gives CASSSTTVGAGYTF. The chain carries TRBV5-1 and TRBJ1-2; maybe TRBD1 (5 bases). CDR3 length: 14 amino acids. Per the germline V gene, CDR1 is SGHRS and CDR2 is YFSETQ. V lost 3 bases, J lost 8 bases, and 17 bases lay in between.